The T cell receptor beta chain under discussion was sequenced for a study of blood T cell repertoires in COVID-19 (TCRdb year 2020). Regarding the research as a whole: Samples from collaborators originated in the United States, Italy and Spain and spanned both the acute and convalescent phases of COVID-19. The repertoires were released in a freely available public database intended as a resource for research on the immune response to SARS-CoV-2. Nearly every sample came with metadata listing a de-identified subject ID, COVID-19 status, age in years and sex. HLA class I and class II types, where available, came from metadata supplied by the sample provider rather than from assay-based typing. Deeply sampled blood TCRbeta repertoires from subjects exposed to, actively infected with, or recovered from COVID-19 were included in the dataset. The samples were drawn from the first 160 participants of the ongoing ImmuneRACE study and from 950 to 1,500 subjects provided by 6 global collaborators. The prospective study material was composed of cDNA or gDNA derived from T cells, B-cell-depleted T cells, or PBMCs.

Whole blood was collected in K2EDTA tubes by collaborating institutions according to the institutions' own protocols. Collaborator samples were shipped for TCRbeta analysis as frozen whole blood, isolated PBMCs, or DNA extracted from either sample type. Of note for this clone: Its antigen remains unidentified. Base qualities are not at hand, and no much larger clone is one base apart.

TCRbeta CDR3 regions were amplified from genomic DNA by means of the immunoSEQ Assay, a bias-controlled multiplex PCR. The published analysis was carried out like this. The number of nucleated cells in each sample was estimated by amplification of reference gene primers within the assay. To quantify the absolute abundance of each unique TCRbeta CDR3 rearrangement, sequence reads were collapsed and filtered. For each sample, productive Simpson clonality was calculated as the square root of Simpson's diversity index over productive rearrangements. Sourced from immuneACCESS, this table was stored by TCRdb with only in-frame sequences that have V and J called. A share of the clones is absent; for the studies checked, an unresolved V gene accounts for under half, and the remainder has no known explanation. That table gives V, J and clone size, and the DNA gave D and trimming. This sample comprises around 150,000 clones, roughly four fifths of them detected only once. The leading ten clones occupy about 24% of the sample.

Based on the germline V gene (reference sequence), the CDR1 and CDR2 sequences are SGHNT and YYREEE. From V the trimming removes 4 bases and from J it removes 4 bases, while the gene matches leave 3 bases of the junction unaccounted for. The CDR3 runs 15 amino acids, cysteine and phenylalanine included. The kept DNA is CDR3 alone, 45 bases in frame from the first base. Paper-wide results and their limitations: The amount of clinical and demographic metadata varied by source and participant and was provided uncurated.

The V and J segments used are TRBV5-4 and TRBJ2-5, and 14 bases in between align with TRBD2. Sequencing was done on a sample of peripheral blood. The origin of this receptor is a woman aged 80 or older with acute or convalescent COVID-19. The nucleotide sequence is given as TGTGCCAGCAGCGGGACTAGCGGGAGAGGAGAGACCCAGTACTTC. The resulting protein is CASSGTSGRGETQYF.